The T cell receptor beta chain under discussion was sequenced for a study of cytomegalovirus exposure and HLA in healthy donors. Study background: The study's early data release held some 85 million unique TCRs from HLA-typed donors.

With respect to this clone: Its antigen remains unidentified.

The PCR made use of 60 Vbeta and 13 Jbeta primers. Here immunoSEQ multiplex PCR was the method, and the copy in TCRdb shows in-frame clones only, minus some. The top ten clones hold approximately 2% of a sample with some 190,000 clones, more than 60% of them seen once. General study results and limits: In a later analysis, at a false discovery rate of 0.05, over 15,000 TCR beta sequences matched HLA alleles. Most TCR sequences were rare, but some public TCRs occurred in many donors. CMV serostatus was the only recorded immune exposure for donors.

The CDR3 has 15 residues. V was pared by 6 bases and J by 5 bases, with 19 bases between. The germline gives CDR1 MNHNS, CDR2 SASEGT. V usage is TRBV6-1 and J usage is TRBJ1-1, with D possibly being TRBD1 (5 bases). Material for sequencing was PBMCs. The source of this sequence is a woman aged 25 to 39 in good health and CMV-seropositive. CDR3 sequence reads: CASRPNTGPGTEAFF. For the CDR3, the DNA is TGTGCCAGCAGACCTAATACAGGACCCGGGACTGAAGCTTTCTTT.